One sample yielded the 9 T cell receptor beta chains listed below, sequenced in a study of immune characterization of retroperitoneal liposarcoma. TCRdb fed the PCR reads into MiXCR, producing one record per CDR3 protein. This sample carries under 1,500 distinct CDR3 sequences, 40% to 50% of them seen once, and the ten largest clones take 47%. Sequenced input: tumor tissue. These receptors were obtained from a male donor with retroperitoneal liposarcoma.

This clonotype is labeled medium-sized. Possible read error: a much larger clone is one base away. This chain uses TRBV27 with TRBJ2-1; D is ambiguous. The V and J ends lost 3 bases and 13 bases respectively, with 13 bases between them. The length of the CDR3 is 12 residues. CDR1 and CDR2 (germline): MNHEY, SMNVEV (reference sequence). CDR3 sequence (DNA): TGTGCCAGCAGTTTCGTAGGAGAGACCCAGTTCTTC. Protein: CASSFVGETQFF.

This clonotype was seen only a few times. V and J are TRBV7-2 and TRBJ2-1; D possibly corresponds to TRBD1 (6 bases). CDR1 is SGHTA and CDR2 is FQGNSA in the germline V gene. The CDR3 is made up of 13 amino acids. Trimming cost V 5 bases and J 13 bases, with 18 bases left between them. CDR3 coding DNA: TGTGCCAGCAGCGGACGGAAGGGGGAGACCCAGTTCTTC. Protein sequence: CASSGRKGETQFF.

As to this clonotype: This may arise from a read error, as a much more abundant clone is one base away. This CDR3 is CASRRVGQAGKETQYF. In DNA, the CDR3 is TGTGCCAGCAGAAGGGTAGGACAGGCGGGTAAAGAGACCCAGTACTTC. The J gene is TRBJ2-5, the V gene TRBV6-5; 7 nucleotides match TRBD1. CDR1 and CDR2 (germline): MNHEY, SVGAGI. The CDR3 extends over 16 amino acids. Trimming removed 6 bases from V and 3 bases from J; junction bases left unmatched: 13.

Within the sample, this clonotype is large. V gene TRBV6-1 combines with J gene TRBJ2-3, with D perhaps given as TRBD1 or TRBD2 (5 bases each). The V gene lost 6 bases and the J gene lost 2 bases, with 18 bases spanning the gap. The CDR3 totals 16 residues. Germline V lookup: CDR1 MNHNS, CDR2 SASEGT. The CDR3 spells CASRGVGTPNTDTQYF. The CDR3, as DNA: TGTGCCAGCAGGGGGGTTGGGACGCCGAACACAGATACGCAGTATTTT.

The J gene is TRBJ2-5, the V gene TRBV6-1, with 9 bases lining up with TRBD1. The J call may be faulty, since TRBJ2-7 better matches the DNA end. This CDR3 is built from 15 residues. Germline lookup yields CDR1 MNHNS and CDR2 SASEGT. CDR3 coding DNA: TGTGCCAGCAGGATAGGACAGGGGACCACCTACGAGCAGTACTTC. This encodes CASRIGQGTTYEQYF.

This clonotype ranks as medium-sized. The genes are TRBV7-2 and TRBJ2-1; 9 bases match TRBD2. CDR3 length: 14 amino acids. V lost 3 bases, J lost 10 bases, and 7 bases stayed unmatched. Germline loops: CDR1 SGHTA, CDR2 FQGNSA. The CDR3 DNA is TGTGCCAGCAGCTTTAGCGGGGGATCCTACGAGCAGTTCTTC. It codes for CASSFSGGSYEQFF.

This clonotype is deemed large. The chain uses TRBV12-3 or TRBV12-4 and TRBJ2-3; 8 bases are a match to TRBD2. The J segment lost 0 bases and the V segment lost 5 bases, leaving 4 bases of the junction unmatched. This CDR3 is built from 15 residues. The CDR3 DNA reads TGTGCCAGCAGTCCACTAGCGGTGAGCACAGATACGCAGTATTTT. It codes for CASSPLAVSTDTQYF.

The V gene is TRBV12-5, the J gene TRBJ2-5, with D unclear. Looked up from germline, CDR1 is LGHNT and CDR2 is FRNRAP. Trimming left V 4 bases short and J 5 bases short, with 17 bases between. The CDR3 length is 15 residues. The CDR3 DNA sequence: TGTGCTAGTGGTTCCAACGTGAGCTTGACGGAGACCCAGTACTTC. It encodes CASGSNVSLTETQYF.

This sequence joins TRBV27 and TRBJ2-1; 10 nucleotides line up with TRBD1. The J call may be incorrect, as the DNA end agrees better with TRBJ2-7. Germline loops: CDR1 MNHEY, CDR2 SMNVEV (reference sequence). The CDR3 extends over 18 amino acids. CDR3 region: CASSIRPDGQGVSYEQYF. The CDR3 DNA is TGTGCCAGCAGTATCCGGCCCGATGGACAGGGGGTTTCCTACGAGCAGTACTTC.